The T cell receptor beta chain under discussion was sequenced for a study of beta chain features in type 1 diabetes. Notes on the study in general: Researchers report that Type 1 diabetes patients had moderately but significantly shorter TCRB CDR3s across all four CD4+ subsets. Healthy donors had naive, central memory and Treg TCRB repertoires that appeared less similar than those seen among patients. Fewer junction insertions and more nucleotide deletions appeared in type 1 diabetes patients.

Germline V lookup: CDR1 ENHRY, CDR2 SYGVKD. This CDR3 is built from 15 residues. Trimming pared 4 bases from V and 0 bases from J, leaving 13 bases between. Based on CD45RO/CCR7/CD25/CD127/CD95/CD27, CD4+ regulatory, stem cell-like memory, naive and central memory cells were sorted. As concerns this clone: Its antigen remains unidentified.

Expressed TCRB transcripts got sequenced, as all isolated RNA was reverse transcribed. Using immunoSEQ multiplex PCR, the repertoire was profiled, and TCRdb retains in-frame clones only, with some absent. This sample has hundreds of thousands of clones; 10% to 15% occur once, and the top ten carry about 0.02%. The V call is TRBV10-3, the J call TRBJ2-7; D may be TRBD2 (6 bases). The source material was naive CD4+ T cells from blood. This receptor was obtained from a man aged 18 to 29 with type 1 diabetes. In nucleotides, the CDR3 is TGTGCCATCAGTGGGACCTCCGGGGGCTCCTACGAGCAGTACTTC. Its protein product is CAISGTSGGSYEQYF.